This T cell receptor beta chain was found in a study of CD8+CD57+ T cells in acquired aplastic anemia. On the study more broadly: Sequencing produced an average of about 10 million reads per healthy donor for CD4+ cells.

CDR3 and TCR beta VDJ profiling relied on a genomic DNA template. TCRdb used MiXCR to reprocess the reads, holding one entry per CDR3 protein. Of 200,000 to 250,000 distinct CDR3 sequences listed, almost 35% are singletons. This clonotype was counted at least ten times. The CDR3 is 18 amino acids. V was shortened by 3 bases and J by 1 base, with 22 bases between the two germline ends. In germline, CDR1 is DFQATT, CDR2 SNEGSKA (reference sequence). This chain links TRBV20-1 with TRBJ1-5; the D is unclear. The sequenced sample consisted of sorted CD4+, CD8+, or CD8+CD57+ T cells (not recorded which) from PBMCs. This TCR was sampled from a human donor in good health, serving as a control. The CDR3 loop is CSASTLTEAGLSNQPQHF. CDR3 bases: TGCAGTGCTAGCACACTTACGGAAGCTGGGTTGAGCAATCAGCCCCAGCATTTT.